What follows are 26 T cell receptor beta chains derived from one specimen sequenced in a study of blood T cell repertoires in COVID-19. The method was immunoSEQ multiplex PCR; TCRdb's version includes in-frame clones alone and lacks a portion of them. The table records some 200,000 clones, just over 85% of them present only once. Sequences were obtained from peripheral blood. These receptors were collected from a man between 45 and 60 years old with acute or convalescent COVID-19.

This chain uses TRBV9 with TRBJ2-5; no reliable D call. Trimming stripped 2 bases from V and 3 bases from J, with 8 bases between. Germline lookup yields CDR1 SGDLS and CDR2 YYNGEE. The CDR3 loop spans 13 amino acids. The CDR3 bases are TGTGCCAGCAGCGTGACTGGCAAAGAGACCCAGTACTTC. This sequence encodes CASSVTGKETQYF.

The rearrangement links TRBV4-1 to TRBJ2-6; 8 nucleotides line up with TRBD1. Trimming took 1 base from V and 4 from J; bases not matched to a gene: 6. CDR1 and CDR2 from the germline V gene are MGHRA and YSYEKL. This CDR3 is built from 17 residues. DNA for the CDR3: TGCGCCAGCAGCCAAGGTGACAGGGGTTCAGGGGCCAACGTCCTGACTTTC. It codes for CASSQGDRGSGANVLTF.

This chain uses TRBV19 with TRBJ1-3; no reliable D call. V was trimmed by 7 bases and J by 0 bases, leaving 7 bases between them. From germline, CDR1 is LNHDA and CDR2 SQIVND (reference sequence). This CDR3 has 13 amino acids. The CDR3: CASTRSSGNTIYF. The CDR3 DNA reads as TGTGCCAGTACCAGAAGCTCTGGAAACACCATATATTTT.

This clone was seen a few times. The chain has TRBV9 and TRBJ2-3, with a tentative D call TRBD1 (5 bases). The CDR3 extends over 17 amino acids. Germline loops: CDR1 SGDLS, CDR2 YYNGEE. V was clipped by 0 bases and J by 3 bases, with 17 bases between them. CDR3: CASSVESPGWGTDTQYF. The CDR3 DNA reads TGTGCCAGCAGCGTAGAATCCCCAGGGTGGGGTACAGATACGCAGTATTTT.

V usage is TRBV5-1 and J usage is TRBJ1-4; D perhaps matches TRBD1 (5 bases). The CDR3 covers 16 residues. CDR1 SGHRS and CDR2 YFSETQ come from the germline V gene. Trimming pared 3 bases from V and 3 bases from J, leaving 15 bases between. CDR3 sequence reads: CASSSLQGGSNEKLFF. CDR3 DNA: TGCGCCAGCAGCTCCCTCCAGGGAGGATCTAATGAAAAACTGTTTTTT. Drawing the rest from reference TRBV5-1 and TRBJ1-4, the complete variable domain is KAGVTQTPRYLIKTRGQQVTLSCSPISGHRSVSWYQQTPGQGLQFLFEYFSETQRNKGNFPGRFSGRQFSNSRSEMNVSTLELGDSALYLCASSSLQGGSNEKLFFGSGTQLSVL.

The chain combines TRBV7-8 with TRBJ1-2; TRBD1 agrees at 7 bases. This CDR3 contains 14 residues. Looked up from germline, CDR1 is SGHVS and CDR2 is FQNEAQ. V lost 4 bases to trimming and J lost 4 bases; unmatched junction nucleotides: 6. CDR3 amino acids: CASSSRTGVYGYTF. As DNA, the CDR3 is TGTGCCAGCAGCTCGCGGACAGGAGTCTATGGCTACACCTTC.

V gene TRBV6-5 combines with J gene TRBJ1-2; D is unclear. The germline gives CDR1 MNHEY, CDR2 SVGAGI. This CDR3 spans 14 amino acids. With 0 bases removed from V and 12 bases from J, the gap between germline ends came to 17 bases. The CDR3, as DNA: TGTGCCAGCAGTTACTCTGCGGGAAACACTGGAGACACCTTC. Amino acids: CASSYSAGNTGDTF.

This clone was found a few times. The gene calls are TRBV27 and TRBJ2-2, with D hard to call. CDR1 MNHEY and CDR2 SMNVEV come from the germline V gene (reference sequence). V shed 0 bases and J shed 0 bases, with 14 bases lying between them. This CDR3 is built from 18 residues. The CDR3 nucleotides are TGTGCCAGCAGTTTATCCCCGTTGAAGACACCGAACACCGGGGAGCTGTTTTTT. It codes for CASSLSPLKTPNTGELFF.

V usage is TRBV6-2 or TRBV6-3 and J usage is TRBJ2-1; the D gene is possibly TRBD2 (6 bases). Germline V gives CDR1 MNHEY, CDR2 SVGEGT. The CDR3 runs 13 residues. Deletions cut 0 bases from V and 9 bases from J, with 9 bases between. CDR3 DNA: TGTGCCAGCAGTTACTCGACTAGGACTGAGCAGTTCTTC. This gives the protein CASSYSTRTEQFF.

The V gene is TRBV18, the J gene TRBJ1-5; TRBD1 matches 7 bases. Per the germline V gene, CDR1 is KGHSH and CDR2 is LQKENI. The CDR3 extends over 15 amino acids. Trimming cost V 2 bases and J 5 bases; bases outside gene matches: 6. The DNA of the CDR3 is TGTGCCAGCTCACCAGTGACAGGGACGTATCAGCCCCAGCATTTT. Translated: CASSPVTGTYQPQHF.

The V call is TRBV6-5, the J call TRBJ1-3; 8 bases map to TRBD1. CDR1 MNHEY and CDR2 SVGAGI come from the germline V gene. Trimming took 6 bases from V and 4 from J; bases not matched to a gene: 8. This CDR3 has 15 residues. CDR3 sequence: CASRSRTGFGNTIYF. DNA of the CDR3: TGTGCCAGCAGATCCCGGACAGGGTTCGGAAACACCATATATTTT.

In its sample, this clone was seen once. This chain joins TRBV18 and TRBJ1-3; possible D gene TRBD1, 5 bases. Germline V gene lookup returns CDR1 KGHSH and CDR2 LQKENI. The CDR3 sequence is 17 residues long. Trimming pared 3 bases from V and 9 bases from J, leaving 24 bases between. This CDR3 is CASSPSLGEGTGVTIYF. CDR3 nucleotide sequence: TGTGCCAGCTCACCGTCCCTAGGGGAGGGGACCGGAGTCACCATATATTTT.

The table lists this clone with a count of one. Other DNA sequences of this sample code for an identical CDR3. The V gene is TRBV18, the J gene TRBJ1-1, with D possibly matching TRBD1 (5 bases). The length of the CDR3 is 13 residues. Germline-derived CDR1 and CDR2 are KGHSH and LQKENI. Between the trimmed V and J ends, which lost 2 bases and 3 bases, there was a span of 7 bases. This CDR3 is CASSPSGDTEAFF. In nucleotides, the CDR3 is TGTGCCAGCTCACCATCGGGGGACACTGAAGCTTTCTTT.

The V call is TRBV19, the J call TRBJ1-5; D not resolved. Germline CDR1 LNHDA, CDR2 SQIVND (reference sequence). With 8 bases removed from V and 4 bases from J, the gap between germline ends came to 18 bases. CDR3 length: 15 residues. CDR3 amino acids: CASSEQQTWNQPQHF. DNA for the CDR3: TGTGCCAGTTCCGAACAGCAAACATGGAATCAGCCCCAGCATTTT.

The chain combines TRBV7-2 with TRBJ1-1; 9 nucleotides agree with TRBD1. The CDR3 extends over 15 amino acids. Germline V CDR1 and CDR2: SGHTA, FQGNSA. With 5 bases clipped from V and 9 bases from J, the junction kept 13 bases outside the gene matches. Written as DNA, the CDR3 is TGTGCCAGCAGCCCGAGCCTAACACAGGGGGCAAAAGCTTTCTTT. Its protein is CASSPSLTQGAKAFF.

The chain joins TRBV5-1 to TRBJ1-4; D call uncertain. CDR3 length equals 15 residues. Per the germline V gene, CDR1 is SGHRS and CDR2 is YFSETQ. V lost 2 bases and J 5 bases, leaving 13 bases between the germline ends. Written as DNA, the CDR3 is TGCGCCAGCAGCTTCGATCGGCAGCGAAATGAAAAACTGTTTTTT. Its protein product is CASSFDRQRNEKLFF. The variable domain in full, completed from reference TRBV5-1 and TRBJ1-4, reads KAGVTQTPRYLIKTRGQQVTLSCSPISGHRSVSWYQQTPGQGLQFLFEYFSETQRNKGNFPGRFSGRQFSNSRSEMNVSTLELGDSALYLCASSFDRQRNEKLFFGSGTQLSVL.

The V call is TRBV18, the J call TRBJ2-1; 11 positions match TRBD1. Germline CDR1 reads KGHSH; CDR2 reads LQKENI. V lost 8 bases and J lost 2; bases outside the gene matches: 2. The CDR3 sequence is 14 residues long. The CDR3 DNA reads TGTGCCAGCGAGGGACAGGGGGCCTACAATGAGCAGTTCTTC. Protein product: CASEGQGAYNEQFF.

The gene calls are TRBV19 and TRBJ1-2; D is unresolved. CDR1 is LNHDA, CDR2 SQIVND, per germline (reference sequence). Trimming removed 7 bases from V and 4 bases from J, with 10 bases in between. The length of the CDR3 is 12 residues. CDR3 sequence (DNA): TGTGCCAGTATGGGAGGGCCCTATGGCTACACCTTC. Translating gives CASMGGPYGYTF. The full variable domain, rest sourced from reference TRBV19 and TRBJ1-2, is DGGITQSPKYLFRKEGQNVTLSCEQNLNHDAMYWYRQDPGQGLRLIYYSQIVNDFQKGDIAEGYSVSREKKESFPLTVTSAQKNPTAFYLCASMGGPYGYTFGSGTRLTVV.

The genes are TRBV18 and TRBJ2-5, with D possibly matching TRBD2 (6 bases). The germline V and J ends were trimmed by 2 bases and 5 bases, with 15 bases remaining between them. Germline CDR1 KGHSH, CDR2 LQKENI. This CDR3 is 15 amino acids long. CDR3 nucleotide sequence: TGTGCCAGCTCACCAGACCTCTCCGGAGGGGAGACCCAGTACTTC. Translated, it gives CASSPDLSGGETQYF. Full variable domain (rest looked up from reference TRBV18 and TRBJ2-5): NAGVMQNPRHLVRRRGQEARLRCSPMKGHSHVYWYRQLPEEGLKFMVYLQKENIIDESGMPKERFSAEFPKEGPSILRIQQVVRGDSAAYFCASSPDLSGGETQYFGPGTRLLVL.

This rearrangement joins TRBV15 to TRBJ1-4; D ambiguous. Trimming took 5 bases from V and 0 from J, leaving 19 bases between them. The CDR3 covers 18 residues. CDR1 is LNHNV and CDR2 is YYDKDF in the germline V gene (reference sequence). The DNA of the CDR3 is TGTGCCACCAGCCCCACCTTGACTCAAGAAGCAACTAATGAAAAACTGTTTTTT. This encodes CATSPTLTQEATNEKLFF. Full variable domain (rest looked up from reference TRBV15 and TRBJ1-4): DAMVIQNPRYQVTQFGKPVTLSCSQTLNHNVMYWYQQKSSQAPKLLFHYYDKDFNNEADTPDNFQSRRPNTSFCFLDIRSPGLGDTAMYLCATSPTLTQEATNEKLFFGSGTQLSVL.

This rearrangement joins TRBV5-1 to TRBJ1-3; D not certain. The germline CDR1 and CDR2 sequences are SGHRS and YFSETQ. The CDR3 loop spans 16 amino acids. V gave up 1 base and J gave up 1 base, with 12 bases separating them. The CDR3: CASSLIGPLSGNTIYF. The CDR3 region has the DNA TGCGCCAGCAGCTTGATTGGGCCTTTATCTGGAAACACCATATATTTT.

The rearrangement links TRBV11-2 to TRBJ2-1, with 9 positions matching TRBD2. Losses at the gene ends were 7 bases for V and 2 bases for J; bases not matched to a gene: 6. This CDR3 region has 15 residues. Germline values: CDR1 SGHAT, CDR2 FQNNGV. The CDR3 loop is CASTSTSGTYNEQFF. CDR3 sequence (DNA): TGTGCCAGCACCTCGACTAGCGGAACCTACAATGAGCAGTTCTTC.

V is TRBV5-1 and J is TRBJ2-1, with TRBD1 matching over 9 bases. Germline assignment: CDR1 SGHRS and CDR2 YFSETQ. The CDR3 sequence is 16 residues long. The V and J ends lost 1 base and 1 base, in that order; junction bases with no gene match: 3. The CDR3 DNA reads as TGCGCCAGCAGCTTGTGGGGGACAGGGTCCTACAATGAGCAGTTCTTC. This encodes CASSLWGTGSYNEQFF.

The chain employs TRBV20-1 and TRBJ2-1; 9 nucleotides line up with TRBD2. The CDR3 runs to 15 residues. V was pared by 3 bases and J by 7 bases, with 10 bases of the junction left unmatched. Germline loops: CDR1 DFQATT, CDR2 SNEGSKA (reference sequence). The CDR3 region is CSASARAGGPNEQFF. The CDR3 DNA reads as TGCAGTGCTAGTGCGCGGGCGGGGGGGCCTAATGAGCAGTTCTTC.

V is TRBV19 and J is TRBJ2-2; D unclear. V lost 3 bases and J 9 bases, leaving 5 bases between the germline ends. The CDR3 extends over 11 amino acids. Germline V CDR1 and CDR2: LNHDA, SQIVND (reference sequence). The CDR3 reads CASSIYRELFF. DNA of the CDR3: TGTGCCAGTAGTATTTATAGGGAGCTGTTTTTT.

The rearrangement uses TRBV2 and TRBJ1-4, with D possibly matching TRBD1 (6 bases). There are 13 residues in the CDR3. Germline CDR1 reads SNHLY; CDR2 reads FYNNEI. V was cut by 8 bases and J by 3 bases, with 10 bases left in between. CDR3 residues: CASHQGSNEKLFF. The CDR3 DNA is TGTGCCAGCCACCAGGGGTCTAATGAAAAACTGTTTTTT.